This TCR beta chain originates from a study of human T cells and chemical hapten exposure. TCRdb reprocessed the RACE reads with MiXCR, giving one entry per CDR3 protein. Of 70,000 or so distinct CDR3 sequences listed, approximately 10% are singletons. This clonotype was observed at least ten times. This sample's time point: patch test 3, about 24 weeks after DPC sensitization. The treatment here: therapeutic diphenylcyclopropenone sensitization with weekly scalp DPC. The germline V and J ends were trimmed by 4 bases and 6 bases, with 6 bases remaining between them. CDR1 and CDR2 from the germline V gene are SGHAT and FQNNGV. CDR3 length equals 12 residues.

The TCR originated in a woman in her forties or fifties with alopecia areata. Some clones in this sample may be carry-over from other donors' samples. Source: whole blood, taken in connection with sensitization to the hapten diphenylcyclopropenone (DPC). The chain combines TRBV11-2 with TRBJ2-2; D gene ambiguous. Written as DNA, the CDR3 is TGTGCCAGCAGCTATGCCCCCGGGGAGCTGTTTTTT. Protein sequence: CASSYAPGELFF.